Shown below are 24 T cell receptor beta chains from a single sample sequenced in a study of blood T cells in healthy people across ages. Through a sample-barcoded 5' primer and a J-beta primer mix, a second PCR was run for roughly 6 to 11 cycles. TCRdb analysed the 5' RACE reads with MiXCR anew, one entry per CDR3 protein. The data contain approximately 770,000 distinct CDR3 sequences, 58% of them seen just once; the ten biggest clones take up about 20%. The sample consisted of blood. The receptors come from a man younger than 45 in good health.

V usage is TRBV28 and J usage is TRBJ2-3; D is unclear. The CDR3 length is 15 residues. The germline V gene has CDR1 MDHEN and CDR2 SYDVKM. V lost 5 bases and J lost 0, with 12 bases in between. The CDR3 DNA is TGTGCCAGCAGTCCCAGTGGGCGGAGCACAGATACGCAGTATTTT. It translates to CASSPSGRSTDTQYF.

This clonotype came up a few times. DNA of the CDR3: TGTGCCAGTAGTAGCCAGGAGTCGATCGTGAACACTGAAGCTTTCTTT. Residues: CASSSQESIVNTEAFF. The rearrangement links TRBV19 to TRBJ1-1; D is unresolved. The CDR3 runs to 16 residues. Trimming left V 4 bases short and J 0 bases short, with 15 bases between. The germline V gene has CDR1 LNHDA and CDR2 SQIVND (reference sequence).

The sample holds one count of this clonotype. This sequence joins TRBV6-1 and TRBJ2-1; no definite D call. V lost 7 bases and J 6 bases, leaving 13 bases between the germline ends. The CDR3 consists of 13 residues. From germline, CDR1 is MNHNS and CDR2 SASEGT. In nucleotides, the CDR3 is TGTGCCAGCAAGTTGCCTTCACGCAATGAGCAGTTCTTC. Amino acids: CASKLPSRNEQFF.

The genes are TRBV7-9 and TRBJ1-2, with a weak D call TRBD1 (5 bases). The CDR3 is made up of 15 amino acids. Germline assignment: CDR1 SEHNR and CDR2 FQNEAQ (reference sequence). Trimming cost V 5 bases and J 0 bases, with 13 bases left between them. CDR3 residues: CASSGRQQSNYGYTF. The CDR3 region has the DNA TGTGCCAGCAGCGGAAGACAGCAATCTAACTATGGCTACACCTTC.

The chain combines TRBV4-3 with TRBJ2-4; D is tentatively TRBD1 or TRBD2 (6 bases each). Germline assignment: CDR1 LGHNA and CDR2 YSLEER. This CDR3 has 15 amino acids. The V end lost 3 bases, the J end lost 8 bases, and 17 bases lay between the germline ends. CDR3 bases: TGCGCCAGCAGCCACCCCTTAGGAGGGGGTGACATTCAGTACTTC. Its translation: CASSHPLGGGDIQYF.

This clonotype was picked up one time. The rearrangement uses TRBV9 and TRBJ2-1; D possibly corresponds to TRBD1 (5 bases). The CDR3 spans 15 residues. The V gene lost 0 bases and the J gene lost 5 bases, with 12 bases spanning the gap. Germline CDR1 reads SGDLS; CDR2 reads YYNGEE. CDR3 DNA sequence: TGTGCCAGCAGCGTAGGCTCGCAGGGTGACAATGAGCAGTTCTTC. Translation gives CASSVGSQGDNEQFF.

V is TRBV15 and J is TRBJ2-5; 10 nucleotides align to TRBD2. Trimming took 3 bases from V and 1 from J; bases not matched to a gene: 11. This CDR3 comprises 18 residues. CDR1 LNHNV and CDR2 YYDKDF come from the germline V gene (reference sequence). CDR3 in amino acids: CATSRDKASGRGQETQYF. As DNA, the CDR3 is TGTGCCACCAGCAGGGATAAGGCGAGCGGGAGGGGCCAAGAGACCCAGTACTTC.

The rearrangement joins TRBV5-1 to TRBJ2-3; 9 nucleotides match TRBD2. The CDR3 totals 18 residues. Trimming took 3 bases from V and 3 from J; bases not matched to a gene: 14. From germline, CDR1 is SGHRS and CDR2 YFSETQ. The CDR3 DNA reads TGCGCCAGCAGCTCTATGCGGGAGGGCCTTAGGTGGACAGATACGCAGTATTTT. It codes for CASSSMREGLRWTDTQYF.

This clonotype occurred a few times. CDR3: CASSFGTSSETQYF. CDR3 bases: TGTGCCAGCAGCTTTGGGACATCCTCAGAGACCCAGTACTTC. V gene TRBV11-1 combines with J gene TRBJ2-4, with D possibly TRBD1 on 6 matching bases. Gene TRBJ2-5 matches the end of the DNA better, so the J call may be wrong. The CDR3 is 14 amino acids. Looked up from germline, CDR1 is SGHAT and CDR2 is FQDESV (reference sequence).

Regarding this clonotype: One junction end disagrees with the germline gene, perhaps due to a read error. DNA for the CDR3: TGCAGCATTGACCCCCGCGGGAGGCAAGAGACCCAGTACTTC. Translated: CSIDPRGRQETQYF. The chain links TRBV29-1 to TRBJ2-5; the match to TRBD2 covers 8 bases. The CDR3 covers 14 residues. Germline loops: CDR1 SQVTM, CDR2 ANQGSEA.

The chain carries TRBV7-9 and TRBJ2-3, with 9 bases that match TRBD2. The junction had 6 bases not matched to a gene; V was cut back by 4 bases and J by 4 bases. Germline V gives CDR1 SEHNR, CDR2 FQNEAQ (reference sequence). This CDR3 is built from 15 residues. DNA for the CDR3: TGTGCCAGCAGCTCGACTAGCGGTTTTCCAGATACGCAGTATTTT. Encoded protein: CASSSTSGFPDTQYF.

The DNA of the CDR3 is TGCAGCGTTGTAAGACAGGGGAGTGGATCCTACAATGAGCAGTTCTTC. Protein: CSVVRQGSGSYNEQFF. The chain recombines TRBV29-1 with TRBJ2-1, with 8 bases fitting TRBD1. The trim removed 4 bases at V and 1 base at J, leaving 9 bases unmatched. Germline values: CDR1 SQVTM, CDR2 ANQGSEA. The length of the CDR3 is 16 residues.

The chain links TRBV7-3 to TRBJ2-1, with D perhaps assigned TRBD1 or TRBD2 (7 bases each). This CDR3 has 15 residues. Germline assignment: CDR1 SGHTA and CDR2 FQGTGA. V was trimmed by 0 bases and J by 5 bases, leaving 11 bases between them. CDR3 residues: CASSLTGGTDNEQFF. The CDR3 nucleotides are TGTGCCAGCAGCTTAACGGGGGGGACAGACAATGAGCAGTTCTTC.

V gene TRBV28 combines with J gene TRBJ2-7; 7 nucleotides line up with TRBD2. The germline CDR1 and CDR2 sequences are MDHEN and SYDVKM. After removal of 3 bases from V and 3 bases from J, the junction contained 5 bases not matched to a gene. The CDR3 consists of 14 residues. The CDR3 reads CASSFREVNYEQYF. The CDR3 nucleotides read TGTGCCAGCAGTTTTCGGGAGGTAAACTACGAGCAGTACTTC.

V and J are TRBV9 and TRBJ2-5; TRBD2 matches 7 bases. Gene TRBJ2-7 matches the end of the DNA better, so the J call may be wrong. Germline values: CDR1 SGDLS, CDR2 YYNGEE. This CDR3 comprises 16 residues. The CDR3 DNA reads TGTGCCAGCAGCGTAGGGGGCGGGAGTGGCGCCTACGAGCAGTACTTC. This sequence encodes CASSVGGGSGAYEQYF.

The gene calls are TRBV7-3 and TRBJ2-6; D remains ambiguous. This CDR3 spans 14 amino acids. Between the trimmed V and J ends, which lost 5 bases and 4 bases, there was a span of 9 bases. The V gene's germline CDR1 is SGHTA and CDR2 FQGTGA. CDR3 amino acids: CASSPMGGANVLTF. The CDR3 region has the DNA TGTGCCAGCAGCCCGATGGGGGGGGCCAACGTCCTGACTTTC.

V usage is TRBV18 and J usage is TRBJ2-7; 12 bases map to TRBD2. The CDR3 is made up of 15 amino acids. Germline CDR1 is KGHSH and CDR2 is LQKENI. V shed 6 bases and J 7 bases; nucleotides not matched to a gene: 10. DNA of the CDR3: TGTGCCAGCTCGAGCGGGACTAGCGGGCAGAATGAGCAGTACTTC. Translating gives CASSSGTSGQNEQYF.

This clonotype was seen a few times. V is TRBV7-9 and J is TRBJ2-7; 13 bases align to TRBD2. The V and J ends lost 5 bases and 3 bases, in that order; junction bases with no gene match: 7. Germline V gene sequence: CDR1 SEHNR, CDR2 FQNEAQ (reference sequence). This CDR3 region has 16 residues. As DNA, the CDR3 is TGTGCCAGCAGCCCGACTAGCGGGAGGACTTACTACGAGCAGTACTTC. This codes for CASSPTSGRTYYEQYF.

The V call is TRBV15, the J call TRBJ1-1; D remains unclear. Germline CDR1 LNHNV, CDR2 YYDKDF (reference sequence). V lost 4 bases and J lost 0, with 9 bases in between. This CDR3 has 14 amino acids. This CDR3 is CATSTWTMNTEAFF. CDR3 sequence (DNA): TGTGCCACCAGCACCTGGACCATGAACACTGAAGCTTTCTTT.

The chain combines TRBV2 with TRBJ2-1; D possibly uses TRBD1 or TRBD2 (6 bases each). The ends were cut back, 7 bases at V and 12 bases at J, with 22 bases in the middle. Per the germline V gene, CDR1 is SNHLY and CDR2 is FYNNEI. The CDR3 is 14 amino acids. CDR3 sequence: CASNLRLGGNRQFF. The CDR3 region has the DNA TGTGCCAGCAACCTACGACTAGGGGGTAATCGGCAGTTCTTC.

This clonotype has just one count. One end of the junction varies from germline; a read error may be responsible. CDR3 sequence (DNA): TGCGCCAGTAGCAGGGCGGAGATCTCTGGGGCCAACGTCCTGACTTTC. Amino acid sequence: CASSRAEISGANVLTF. The chain is built from TRBV6-2 or TRBV6-3 and TRBJ2-6; D possibly corresponds to TRBD1 (5 bases). CDR1 is MNHEY and CDR2 is SVGEGT in the germline V gene. This CDR3 is built from 16 residues.

This chain links TRBV7-9 with TRBJ2-1; D gene uncertain. This CDR3 comprises 12 residues. V lost 6 bases and J 10 bases, leaving 13 bases between the germline ends. Germline CDR1 SEHNR, CDR2 FQNEAQ (reference sequence). CDR3 sequence reads: CASSSHVKEQFF. As DNA, the CDR3 is TGTGCCAGCAGTTCCCACGTAAAGGAGCAGTTCTTC.

The genes are TRBV20-1 and TRBJ1-1; 8 nucleotides match TRBD1. Germline assignment: CDR1 DFQATT and CDR2 SNEGSKA (reference sequence). Losses at the gene ends were 6 bases for V and 1 base for J; bases not matched to a gene: 7. CDR3 length: 14 amino acids. CDR3 bases: TGCAGTGCCCATCGACAGGGGAGGAACACTGAAGCTTTCTTT. It yields the protein CSAHRQGRNTEAFF.

This clonotype was detected a few times. The chain links TRBV7-9 to TRBJ1-1; no reliable D call. Per the germline V gene, CDR1 is SEHNR and CDR2 is FQNEAQ (reference sequence). The V gene lost 5 bases and the J gene lost 0 bases, with 13 bases spanning the gap. The CDR3 length is 15 residues. For the CDR3, the DNA is TGTGCCAGCAGCCAACAAAAATCAGTGAACACTGAAGCTTTCTTT. Protein product: CASSQQKSVNTEAFF.